Here is one T cell receptor (beta chain) with its context. Its antigen remains unidentified. The sample belongs to a study of cytomegalovirus exposure and HLA in healthy donors. Study as a whole: From donors who were HLA-typed, an early data release held 80 million or so unique TCRs. Notes on the study in general: Excluded: some indistinguishable V segments such as TRBV6-2 and TRBV6-3.

J gave up 7 bases and V 4 bases, and 8 bases lay outside the gene matches. In germline, CDR1 is SGHRS, CDR2 YFSETQ. The CDR3 extends over 14 amino acids. The study ran its PCR with 60 Vbeta and 13 Jbeta primers. Methods used by the authors: Later work found about 80 million unique TCR beta chains, with some 11 million shared. Some clones are missing from TCRdb's copy, which holds only in-frame ones; the method was immunoSEQ multiplex PCR. That table gives V, J and clone size, and the DNA gave D and trimming. The sample holds about 120,000 clones, 65% to 80% seen once. The sequence was collected from a man younger than 35 in good health and CMV-seropositive. Input material: PBMCs. The V and J genes are TRBV5-1 and TRBJ1-2, with TRBD1 matching 9 bases. Here the CDR3 reads CASSPGTGHPGYTF. The CDR3 DNA sequence: TGCGCCAGCAGCCCGGGGACAGGGCACCCTGGCTACACCTTC.